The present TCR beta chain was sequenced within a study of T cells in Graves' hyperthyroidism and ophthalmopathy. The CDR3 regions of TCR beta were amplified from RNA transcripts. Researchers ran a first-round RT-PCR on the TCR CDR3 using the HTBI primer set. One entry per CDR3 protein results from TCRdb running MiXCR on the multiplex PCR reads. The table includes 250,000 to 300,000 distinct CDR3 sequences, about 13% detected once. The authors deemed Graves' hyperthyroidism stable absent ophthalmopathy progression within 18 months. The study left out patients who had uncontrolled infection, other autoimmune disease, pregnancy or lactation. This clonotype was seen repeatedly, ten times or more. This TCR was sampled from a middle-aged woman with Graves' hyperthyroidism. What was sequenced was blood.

The CDR3 coding sequence is TGTGCCAGCAGGGGCAGCCACTACAATGAGCAGTTCTTC. This gives the protein CASRGSHYNEQFF. The J gene is TRBJ2-1, the V gene TRBV6-1, with D hard to call. Trimming cost V 6 bases and J 3 bases, with 9 bases left between them. The CDR3 consists of 13 residues. In germline, CDR1 is MNHNS, CDR2 SASEGT.